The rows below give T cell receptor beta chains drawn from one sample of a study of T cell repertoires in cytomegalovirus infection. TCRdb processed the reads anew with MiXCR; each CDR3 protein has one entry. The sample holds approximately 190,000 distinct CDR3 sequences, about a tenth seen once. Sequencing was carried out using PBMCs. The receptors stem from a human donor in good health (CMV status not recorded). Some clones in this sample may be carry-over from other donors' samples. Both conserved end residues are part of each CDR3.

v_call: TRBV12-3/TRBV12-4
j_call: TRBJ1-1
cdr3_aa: CASSPGTAGNTEAFF

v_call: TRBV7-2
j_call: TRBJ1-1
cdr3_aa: CASSLITDTEAFF

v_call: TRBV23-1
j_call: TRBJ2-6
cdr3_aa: CASSSGALMGTGVSGANVLTF

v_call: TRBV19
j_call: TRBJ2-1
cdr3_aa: CASSAVYNEQFF

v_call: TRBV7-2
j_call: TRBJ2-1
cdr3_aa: CASSLAVSGRAGRGSYNEQFF

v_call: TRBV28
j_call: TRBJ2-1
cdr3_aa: CASSLGGAKDEQFF

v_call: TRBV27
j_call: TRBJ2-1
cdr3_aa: CASSASGSRATF

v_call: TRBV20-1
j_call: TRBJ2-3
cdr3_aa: CSARSGLAGDTQYF

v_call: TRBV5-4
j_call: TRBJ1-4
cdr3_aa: CASSLKQGSAEKLFF

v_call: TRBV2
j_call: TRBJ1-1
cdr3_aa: CASSELLNTEAFF

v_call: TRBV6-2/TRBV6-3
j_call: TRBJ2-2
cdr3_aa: CASAGIRSTGELFF

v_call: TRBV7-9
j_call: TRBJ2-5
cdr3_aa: CASSSEGSAQETQYF

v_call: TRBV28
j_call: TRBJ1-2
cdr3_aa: CASSSTTNYGYTF

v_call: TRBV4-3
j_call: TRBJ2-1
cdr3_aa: CASSQVSLRTPYNEQFF

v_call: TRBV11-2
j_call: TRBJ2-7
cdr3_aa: CASSLAGGGSASYEQYF

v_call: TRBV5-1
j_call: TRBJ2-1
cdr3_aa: CASSLDLAGNNEQFF

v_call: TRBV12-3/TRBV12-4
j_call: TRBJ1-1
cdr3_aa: CASGRGDTEAFF

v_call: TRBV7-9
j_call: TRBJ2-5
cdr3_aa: CASSLGGQETQYF

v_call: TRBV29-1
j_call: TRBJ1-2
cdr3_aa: CSVAGTGNYGYTF

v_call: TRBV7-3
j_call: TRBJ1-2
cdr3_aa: CASSLTGQGLLLGNGYTF

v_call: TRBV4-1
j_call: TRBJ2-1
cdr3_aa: CASSQDTGVYNEQFF

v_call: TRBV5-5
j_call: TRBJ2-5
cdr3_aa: CASSFNPQRAQETQYF

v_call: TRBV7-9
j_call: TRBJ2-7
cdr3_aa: CASRATGQGGHEQYF

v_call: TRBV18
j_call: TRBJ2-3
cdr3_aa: CASSPRTGTGDTQYF

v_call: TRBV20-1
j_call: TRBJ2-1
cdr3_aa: CSGVPGLAHNEQFF

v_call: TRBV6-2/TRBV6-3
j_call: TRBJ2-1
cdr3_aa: CASSYYGSGRPHEQFF

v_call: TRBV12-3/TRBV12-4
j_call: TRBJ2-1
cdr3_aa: CASSLIGNEQFF

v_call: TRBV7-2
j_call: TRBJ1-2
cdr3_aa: CASSLGGGGYTF

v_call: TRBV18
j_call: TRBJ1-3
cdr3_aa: CASSPQGGQSSGNTIYF

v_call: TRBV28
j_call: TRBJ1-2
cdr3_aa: CASSTIRTGKDYGYTF

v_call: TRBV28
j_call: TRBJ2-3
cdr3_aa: CASSPPRTSGRRPREALDTQYF

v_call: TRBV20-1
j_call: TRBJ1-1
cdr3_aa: CSARDGVRTEAFF

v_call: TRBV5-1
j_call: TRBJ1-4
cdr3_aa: CASSFPPGQGSEKLFF

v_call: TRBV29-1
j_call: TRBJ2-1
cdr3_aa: CSVGYGGHNNEQFF

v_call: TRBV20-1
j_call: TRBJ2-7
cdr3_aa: CSAATGTVAYEQYF

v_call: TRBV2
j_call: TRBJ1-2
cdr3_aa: CASPPGYTF

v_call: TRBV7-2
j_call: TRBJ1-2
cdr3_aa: CASSANYGYTF

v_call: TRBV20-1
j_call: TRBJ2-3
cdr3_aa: CSVPGLAPDTQYF

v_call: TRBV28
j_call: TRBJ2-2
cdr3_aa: CASSSRTGNTGELFF

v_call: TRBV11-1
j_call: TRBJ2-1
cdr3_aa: CASSTQGIDEQFF

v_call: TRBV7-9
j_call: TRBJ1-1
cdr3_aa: CASSTRDSMNTEAFF

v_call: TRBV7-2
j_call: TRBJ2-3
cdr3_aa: CASSTRAAGVGDTQYF

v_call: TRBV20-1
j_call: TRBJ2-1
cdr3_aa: CSARDAGKSSYNEQFF

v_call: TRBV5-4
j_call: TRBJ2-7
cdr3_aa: CVSRRREEDYEQYF

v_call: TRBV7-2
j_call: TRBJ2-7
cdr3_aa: CASSLGQIPYEQYF

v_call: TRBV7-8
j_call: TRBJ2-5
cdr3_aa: CASSHMGETQYF